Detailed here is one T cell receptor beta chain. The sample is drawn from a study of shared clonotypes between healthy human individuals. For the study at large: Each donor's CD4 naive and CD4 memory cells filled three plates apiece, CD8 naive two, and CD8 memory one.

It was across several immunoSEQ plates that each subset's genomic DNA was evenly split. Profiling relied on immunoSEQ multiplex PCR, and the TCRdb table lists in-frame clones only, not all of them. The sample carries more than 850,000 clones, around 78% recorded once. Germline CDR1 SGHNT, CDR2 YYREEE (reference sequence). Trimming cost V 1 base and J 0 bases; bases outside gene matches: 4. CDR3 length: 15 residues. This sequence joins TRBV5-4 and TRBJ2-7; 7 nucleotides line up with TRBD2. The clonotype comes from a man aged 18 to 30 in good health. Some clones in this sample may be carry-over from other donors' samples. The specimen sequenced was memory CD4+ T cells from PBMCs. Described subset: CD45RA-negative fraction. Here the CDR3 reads CASSLSLAASYEQYF. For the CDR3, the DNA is TGTGCCAGCAGCTTGAGCCTAGCGGCCTCCTACGAGCAGTACTTC.